The 7 T cell receptor beta chains presented below share a single source sample, sequenced in a study of blood T cell repertoires in COVID-19. Profiled with immunoSEQ multiplex PCR; TCRdb holds only in-frame clones, not every one. The data show some 240,000 clones, 75% to 90% seen once. The sample consisted of peripheral blood. These receptors came from a man aged 60-69 years who had recovered from COVID-19.

The V call is TRBV11-2, the J call TRBJ2-7; D gene unclear. V was clipped by 1 base and J by 2 bases, with 12 bases between them. Looked up from germline, CDR1 is SGHAT and CDR2 is FQNNGV. The CDR3 is 15 amino acids. The CDR3 nucleotides read TGTGCCAGCAGCTTAGGAAGATTGGGCGCCTACGAGCAGTACGTC. Amino acids: CASSLGRLGAYEQYV.

The V gene is TRBV10-3, the J gene TRBJ2-5; 8 nucleotides match TRBD1. Per germline, CDR1 ENHRY and CDR2 SYGVKD. The CDR3 is made up of 14 amino acids. The J segment lost 1 base and the V segment lost 6 bases, leaving 4 bases of the junction unmatched. The CDR3 DNA reads as TGTGCCATCAGCTGGGGACAGGCCCAAGAGACCCAGTACTTC. As protein: CAISWGQAQETQYF.

The rearrangement uses TRBV5-1 and TRBJ1-6; possibly TRBD1 for D (6 bases). The CDR3 runs to 16 residues. V lost 5 bases to trimming and J lost 0 bases, with 12 bases between them. In germline, CDR1 is SGHRS, CDR2 YFSETQ. CDR3 in amino acids: CASSQSDSSYNSPLHF. The CDR3 DNA follows: TGCGCCAGCAGTCAATCGGACAGCTCCTATAATTCACCCCTCCACTTT.

The chain employs TRBV4-1 and TRBJ2-7; D unclear. Germline lookup yields CDR1 MGHRA and CDR2 YSYEKL. With 0 bases removed from V and 3 bases from J, the gap between germline ends came to 15 bases. The CDR3 has 16 residues. The CDR3 reads CASSQDILERGYEQYF. The CDR3 nucleotides are TGCGCCAGCAGCCAAGATATCTTGGAGCGAGGCTACGAGCAGTACTTC.

The chain combines TRBV5-8 with TRBJ1-1, with unresolved D. This CDR3 has 14 residues. Germline V gene data show CDR1 as SGHTS and CDR2 as YDEGEE. Trimming shortened V by 5 bases and J by 6 bases, and 17 bases separated the two germline ends. CDR3 nucleotide sequence: TGTGCCAGCAGTTACTTTGGAGGCGTCCCTGAAGCTTTCTTT. This sequence encodes CASSYFGGVPEAFF.

The V and J genes are TRBV5-5 and TRBJ1-1, with D unclear. This CDR3 spans 18 amino acids. V was clipped by 4 bases and J by 1 base, with 23 bases between them. Germline CDR1 reads SGHKS; CDR2 reads YYEKEE (reference sequence). The CDR3: CASSQMGGARMGNTEAFF. The CDR3 bases are TGTGCCAGCAGCCAGATGGGAGGCGCCCGGATGGGGAACACTGAAGCTTTCTTT.

Worth noting for this clone: In the same sample, other DNA sequences code for this CDR3. The chain carries TRBV5-4 and TRBJ1-2; D possibly corresponds to TRBD1 (5 bases). V was pared by 4 bases and J by 1 base, with 8 bases between. Germline values: CDR1 SGHNT, CDR2 YYREEE (reference sequence). This CDR3 is built from 13 residues. The CDR3 sequence is CASSPDSNYGYTF. The CDR3 coding sequence is TGTGCCAGCAGCCCAGACAGTAACTATGGCTACACCTTC.